This T cell receptor beta chain emerged from a study of control samples from healthy donors and cancer patients. Trimming removed 3 bases from V and 2 bases from J, with 8 bases in between. The CDR3 is 13 residues long. CDR1 and CDR2 from the germline V gene are LGHDT and YNNKEL (reference sequence). Some clones are missing from TCRdb's copy, which holds only in-frame ones; the method was immunoSEQ multiplex PCR. The data contain around 120,000 clones, 93% of them singletons. The sample taken for sequencing was blood. The chain is built from TRBV3-1 (or the pseudogene TRBV3-2) and TRBJ2-7; no clear D gene. The TCR sequence derives from a man aged 30-40 years in good health. CDR3: CASSQAKTYEQYF. As DNA, the CDR3 is TGTGCCAGCAGCCAGGCAAAGACCTACGAGCAGTACTTC.